The rows below give T cell receptor beta chains drawn from one sample of a study of response to subunit inactivated influenza vaccine. TCRdb recomputed calls from the RT-PCR reads with MiXCR, one row per CDR3 protein. The sample contains more than 250,000 distinct CDR3 sequences, 20% to 25% of which appear only once. This specimen consisted of PBMCs from blood, obtained approximately 20 months after vaccination. The source of these receptors is a man between 50 and 69 years old who received an inactivated influenza vaccine. CDR3s include the opening cysteine and the closing phenylalanine or tryptophan. The D gene is left open where the match is weak. A clone size is listed for some rows: how often the clone was seen (once, few, many), or a class if it is expanded.

v_call	d_call	j_call	clone_size	cdr3_nt	cdr3_aa
TRBV15	NA	TRBJ1-3	few	TGTGCCACCAGCATAGACTTATTCTCTGGAAACACCATATATTTT	CATSIDLFSGNTIYF
TRBV12-3/TRBV12-4	TRBD1	TRBJ1-1	NA	TGTGCCAGCAGCCAATCGCGGAGACAGGGGAACACTGAAGCTTTCTTT	CASSQSRRQGNTEAFF
TRBV7-2	NA	TRBJ2-3	NA	TGTGCCAGCACTCTGGGGGCAATTGCCCTAGATACGCAGTATTTT	CASTLGAIALDTQYF
TRBV7-2	NA	TRBJ1-4	NA	TGTGCCAGCAGCCCGATGGTGGCGGATGAAAAACTGTTTTTT	CASSPMVADEKLFF
TRBV7-2	NA	TRBJ2-1	NA	TGTGCCAGCAGCTTAGAGCCCCGGGACAAGGGTAACAATGAGCAGTTCTTC	CASSLEPRDKGNNEQFF
TRBV12-3/TRBV12-4	NA	TRBJ2-5	NA	TGTGCCAGCAGAAAAATTGGACACTTAGAGACCCAGTACTTC	CASRKIGHLETQYF
TRBV2	NA	TRBJ1-2	few	TGTGCCAGCTCAGGGGATTACGACTATGGCTACACCTTC	CASSGDYDYGYTF
TRBV12-3/TRBV12-4	NA	TRBJ1-1	many	TGTGCCAGCAGTATAGGACACATGAACACTGAAGCTTTCTTT	CASSIGHMNTEAFF
TRBV20-1	TRBD1	TRBJ1-5	NA	TGCAGTGCTAGAGACCTTGACAGGGGATGGGATCAGCCCCAGCATTTT	CSARDLDRGWDQPQHF
TRBV5-1	TRBD1	TRBJ1-1	few	TGCGCCAGCAGCTCACAGGGGGGAGGGAACACTGAAGCTTTCTTT	CASSSQGGGNTEAFF
TRBV2	NA	TRBJ2-4	NA	TGTGCCAGCAGTGAAGCGAATGCTGGGGGCACCCTGGACTTC	CASSEANAGGTLDF
TRBV20-1	TRBD1	TRBJ1-6	few	TGCAGTGTCCCAGACTTCGGACAGGGGACGAGGAATTCACCCCTCCACTTT	CSVPDFGQGTRNSPLHF
TRBV5-1	NA	TRBJ1-6	NA	TGCGCCAGCAGCTTGGACGACAGTCCCTCGGGCCCCCTCCACTTT	CASSLDDSPSGPLHF
TRBV20-1	NA	TRBJ2-7	NA	TGCAGTGCTAGAAAGGGAGAGCAGTACTTC	CSARKGEQYF
TRBV20-1	TRBD1	TRBJ1-5	NA	TGCAGTCAAGACAGGGGAAGCGGGCAGCCCCAGCATTTT	CSQDRGSGQPQHF
TRBV27	TRBD1	TRBJ1-4	few	TGTGCCAGCAGTGGGACAGGCGTGGGGGAAAAACTGTTTTTT	CASSGTGVGEKLFF
TRBV25-1	TRBD1	TRBJ1-1	few	TGTGCCAGCAGGGGAACCGATGCCGGGACAGGGAACACTGAAGCTTTCTTT	CASRGTDAGTGNTEAFF
TRBV20-1	NA	TRBJ2-3	NA	TGCAGTGCTAGAGATGTGGCTAGCCCCCCAGATACGCAGTATTTT	CSARDVASPPDTQYF
TRBV20-1	NA	TRBJ2-1	NA	TGCAGTGCTAGCTTAGACCACGGGCCCTACAATGAGCAGTTCTTC	CSASLDHGPYNEQFF
TRBV5-1	TRBD2	TRBJ2-1	NA	TGCGCCAGCAGCTCGACTAGCGGGGGGGCCCTCAATGAGCAGTTCTTC	CASSSTSGGALNEQFF
TRBV2	NA	TRBJ1-5	NA	TGTGCCAGCAGTGATCGGGCAATGCATCAGCCCCAGCATTTT	CASSDRAMHQPQHF
TRBV12-3/TRBV12-4	NA	TRBJ1-5	few	TGTGCCAGCAGTTTACAGGCGGGGGGCGGGCAGCCCCAGCATTTT	CASSLQAGGGQPQHF
TRBV3-1	NA	TRBJ2-1	few	TGTGCCAGCAGCCCCTCGGGGGCCATCTCCTACAATGAGCAGTTCTTC	CASSPSGAISYNEQFF
TRBV10-3	NA	TRBJ2-1	many	TGTGCCATCGGCAGGGACTTCTACAATGAGCAGTTCTTC	CAIGRDFYNEQFF
TRBV6-5	TRBD1	TRBJ1-2	NA	TGTGCCAGCAGTTACCCGACCGGACAGGACCGTCACTATGGCTACACCTTC	CASSYPTGQDRHYGYTF
TRBV5-1	NA	TRBJ1-6	many	TGCGCCAGCAGCTTGGAAAATAATTCACCCCTCCACTTT	CASSLENNSPLHF
TRBV18	NA	TRBJ1-3	NA	TGTGCCAGCTCATCAATAGGAGGCGGTTCCTCTGGAAACACCATATATTTT	CASSSIGGGSSGNTIYF
TRBV5-1	NA	TRBJ2-1	NA	TGCGCCAGCAGCGGAGGTTCGGGTCGCTACAATGAGCAGTTCTTC	CASSGGSGRYNEQFF
TRBV11-2	NA	TRBJ1-4	few	TGTGCCAGCAGCCATTCCCGGGCGAGCGAAAAACTGTTTTTT	CASSHSRASEKLFF
TRBV6-6	NA	TRBJ2-1	NA	TGTGCCAGCAGCCCCCCGTTCCATGAGCAGTTCTTC	CASSPPFHEQFF
TRBV12-3/TRBV12-4	TRBD2	TRBJ2-2	NA	TGTGCCAGCAGGGGACTAGCGGGGGGGCAAACCGGGGAGCTGTTTTTT	CASRGLAGGQTGELFF
TRBV6-1	NA	TRBJ1-1	NA	TGTGCCAGCAGTGTCTCCCAAGCGAACACTGAAGCTTTCTTT	CASSVSQANTEAFF
TRBV18	NA	TRBJ1-2	NA	TGTGCCAGCTCACCTCGCCCCGGCCCAGGGGACCCCTTCGGCTACACCTTC	CASSPRPGPGDPFGYTF
TRBV12-3/TRBV12-4	NA	TRBJ1-4	few	TGTGCCAGCAGTTTACTTACCTATAATGAAAAACTGTTTTTT	CASSLLTYNEKLFF
TRBV12-3/TRBV12-4	TRBD1	TRBJ1-2	NA	TGTGCCAGCAGTTTTAGTAATCACCGGGACAGGGAGGTCTATGGCTACACCTTC	CASSFSNHRDREVYGYTF
TRBV6-1	TRBD1	TRBJ1-5	many	TGTGCCAGCAGTGATGACAGGGATCAGCCCCAGCATTTT	CASSDDRDQPQHF
TRBV29-1	NA	TRBJ1-1	few	TGCAGCGTTGAATGGTCGGCTGAAGCTTTCTTT	CSVEWSAEAFF
TRBV6-5	NA	TRBJ2-3	few	TGTGCCAGCAGTTACCCTGGTATGGGAGATACGCAGTATTTT	CASSYPGMGDTQYF
TRBV20-1	NA	TRBJ1-5	NA	TGCAGTGCTAGAGCTGGGGTCAATCAGCCCCAGCATTTT	CSARAGVNQPQHF
TRBV10-3	TRBD1	TRBJ1-1	few	TGTGCCATCAGTGAAAACGGACAGGGGAACACTGAAGCTTTCTTT	CAISENGQGNTEAFF
TRBV7-2	TRBD1	TRBJ1-1	few	TGTGCCAGCAAGCGAGGGACAGGGAACACTGAAGCTTTCTTT	CASKRGTGNTEAFF
TRBV6-4	NA	TRBJ1-4	NA	TGTGCCAGCAGTTGGACGAAACTGGGGAATGAAAAACTGTTTTTT	CASSWTKLGNEKLFF
TRBV7-9	NA	TRBJ2-7	NA	TGTGCCAGCAGCTTAACACAGGGATTTTACGAGCAGTACTTC	CASSLTQGFYEQYF
TRBV5-6	NA	TRBJ1-4	few	TGTGCCAGCAGCTTGACACCTTATGGTAATGAAAAACTGTTTTTT	CASSLTPYGNEKLFF
TRBV7-9	NA	TRBJ1-4	many	TGTGCCAGCAGCTTGGGGGGCACAGGAGAAAAACTGTTTTTT	CASSLGGTGEKLFF
TRBV7-2	NA	TRBJ1-4	NA	TGTGCCAGCAGCTTAGTGTCAGCAACTAATGAAAAACTGTTTTTT	CASSLVSATNEKLFF
TRBV24-1	NA	TRBJ1-3	few	TGTGCCACCAGTGACTGGTCCGGAAACACCATATATTTT	CATSDWSGNTIYF
TRBV2	TRBD1	TRBJ1-4	few	TGTGCCAGCAGTGAAGGACAGGGGAGGAGGATTTTT	CASSEGQGRRIF
TRBV5-8	NA	TRBJ1-5	many	TGTGCCAGCAGCTTAGGTAGGGGCTATAGCAATCAGCCCCAGCATTTT	CASSLGRGYSNQPQHF
TRBV20-1	TRBD2	TRBJ2-1	NA	TGCAGTGTTGCGGGGGGTATTGGTGAGCAGTTCTTC	CSVAGGIGEQFF
TRBV29-1	TRBD2	TRBJ2-3	NA	TGCAGCTTATTTCTAGCGGGAGTCGGAGATACGCAGTATTTT	CSLFLAGVGDTQYF